What follows are 21 T cell receptor beta chains derived from one specimen sequenced in a study of blood T cell repertoires in COVID-19. Clones were sequenced by immunoSEQ multiplex PCR, and TCRdb holds only the in-frame ones, with some missing. This table holds 300,000 to 500,000 clones, roughly 90% found once. Sequencing was performed on PBMCs or T cells enriched from blood (not recorded which). Receptor source: a woman in her twenties or thirties with acute COVID-19.

The chain has TRBV4-1 and TRBJ2-6; D may be TRBD1 (6 bases). The germline V and J ends were trimmed by 4 bases and 4 bases, with 17 bases remaining between them. Germline V CDR1 and CDR2: MGHRA, YSYEKL. This CDR3 is 17 amino acids long. CDR3 region: CASSRRTAPAGANVLTF. CDR3 bases: TGCGCCAGCAGCCGCCGGACAGCACCCGCGGGGGCCAACGTCCTGACTTTC.

The chain is built from TRBV18 and TRBJ2-3, with 12 nucleotides matching TRBD2. Germline V gene sequence: CDR1 KGHSH, CDR2 LQKENI. The CDR3 loop spans 16 amino acids. V shed 1 base, J shed 4 bases, and the junction held 3 bases outside the gene matches. CDR3 in amino acids: CASSPLTSGGADTQYF. DNA of the CDR3: TGTGCCAGCTCACCACTGACTAGCGGGGGAGCAGATACGCAGTATTTT.

The rearrangement joins TRBV24-1 to TRBJ2-2; D is perhaps TRBD2 (6 bases). The ends were cut back, 3 bases at V and 4 bases at J, with 11 bases in the middle. In germline, CDR1 is KGHDR, CDR2 SFDVKD. The CDR3 is made up of 15 amino acids. The DNA for the CDR3 is TGTGCCACCAGTGATCGCCGGGAGCTCACCGGGGAGCTGTTTTTT. It specifies CATSDRRELTGELFF.

The CDR3 DNA follows: TGTGCCAGCAGTTACGTTCGTCCCGGGACAGGAAACACCATATATTTT. This codes for CASSYVRPGTGNTIYF. The chain joins TRBV6-5 to TRBJ1-3; tentative D call: TRBD1 (6 bases). Trimming stripped 2 bases from V and 4 bases from J, with 15 bases between. The V gene's germline CDR1 is MNHEY and CDR2 SVGAGI. This CDR3 has 16 residues.

V gene TRBV5-4 combines with J gene TRBJ1-1; tentative D call: TRBD1 (5 bases). There are 16 residues in the CDR3. Trimming removed 1 base from V and 0 bases from J, with 13 bases in between. Germline loops: CDR1 SGHNT, CDR2 YYREEE (reference sequence). This chain's CDR3 is CASSLSGRPMNTEAFF. CDR3 DNA sequence: TGTGCCAGCAGCTTGTCAGGGAGGCCCATGAACACTGAAGCTTTCTTT.

The V gene is TRBV7-9, the J gene TRBJ2-3; TRBD2 aligns across 8 bases. With 5 bases clipped from V and 5 bases from J, the junction kept 12 bases outside the gene matches. CDR1 SEHNR and CDR2 FQNEAQ come from the germline V gene (reference sequence). The CDR3 sequence is 16 residues long. CDR3 loop: CASSPAYGGAGDTQYF. The CDR3 DNA follows: TGTGCCAGCAGCCCAGCATACGGGGGGGCCGGAGATACGCAGTATTTT. The variable domain in full, with the rest retrieved from reference TRBV7-9 and TRBJ2-3, is DTGVSQNPRHKITKRGQNVTFRCDPISEHNRLYWYRQTLGQGPEFLTYFQNEAQLEKSRLLSDRFSAERPKGSFSTLEIQRTEQGDSAMYLCASSPAYGGAGDTQYFGPGTRLTVL.

This chain connects TRBV5-1 to TRBJ2-7; D gene ambiguous. The germline V gene encodes CDR1 SGHRS and CDR2 YFSETQ. V shed 4 bases and J shed 3 bases, with 8 bases lying between them. This CDR3 is built from 12 residues. CDR3 coding DNA: TGCGCCAGCAGCCCCCCCGGCTACGAGCAGTACTTC. Protein: CASSPPGYEQYF.

The chain couples TRBV27 to TRBJ1-4; unclear D gene. V lost 4 bases to trimming and J lost 7 bases, with 13 bases between them. The CDR3 covers 14 residues. Germline V gene data show CDR1 as MNHEY and CDR2 as SMNVEV (reference sequence). The CDR3 sequence: CASSSGYKGEKLFF. CDR3 bases: TGTGCCAGCAGTTCGGGGTATAAGGGTGAAAAACTGTTTTTT.

This clone occurred a few times. V gene TRBV6-1 combines with J gene TRBJ1-2, with D possibly being TRBD1 (5 bases). The V gene's germline CDR1 is MNHNS and CDR2 SASEGT. The V gene lost 2 bases and the J gene lost 7 bases, with 14 bases spanning the gap. The CDR3 totals 14 residues. CDR3 DNA sequence: TGTGCCAGCAGTGAAAAGGGGCCCGTCTCTGGCTACACCTTC. It yields the protein CASSEKGPVSGYTF.

The chain recombines TRBV19 with TRBJ2-7; possible D gene TRBD1, 6 bases. Deletions cut 6 bases from V and 4 bases from J, with 10 bases between. CDR3 length equals 12 residues. Germline CDR1 is LNHDA and CDR2 is SQIVND (reference sequence). The CDR3 loop is CASSGTLYEQYF. The DNA of the CDR3 is TGTGCCAGTAGCGGGACACTTTACGAGCAGTACTTC.

The chain recombines TRBV7-2 with TRBJ2-7, with 7 bases fitting TRBD1. Per germline, CDR1 SGHTA and CDR2 FQGNSA. The CDR3 has 14 residues. With 5 bases clipped from V and 1 base from J, the junction kept 5 bases outside the gene matches. As DNA, the CDR3 is TGTGCCAGCAGCGTCCAGGGGGTTTCCTACGAGCAGTACTTC. This encodes CASSVQGVSYEQYF.

This clone was seen a handful of times. This chain uses TRBV6-6 with TRBJ2-3; 12 bases align to TRBD2. The CDR3 spans 16 residues. J was trimmed by 5 bases and V by 6 bases; bases with no gene match: 9. Germline lookup yields CDR1 MNHNY and CDR2 SVGAGI (reference sequence). This chain's CDR3 is CASSPRLAGVVDTQYF. The CDR3, as DNA: TGTGCCAGCAGCCCTAGACTAGCGGGGGTGGTAGATACGCAGTATTTT.

This chain connects TRBV10-1 to TRBJ2-7; no firm D call. The V end was cut by 1 base, the J end by 9 bases, with 10 bases between. CDR1 is WNHNN and CDR2 is SYGVQD in the germline V gene (reference sequence). This CDR3 has 12 amino acids. CDR3 amino acids: CASSELQYAQYF. CDR3 sequence (DNA): TGCGCCAGCAGTGAGTTACAGTATGCGCAGTACTTC.

V is TRBV11-2 and J is TRBJ2-3; 8 bases line up with TRBD2. The trim removed 1 base at V and 3 bases at J, leaving 12 bases unmatched. This CDR3 is 18 amino acids long. Germline V lookup: CDR1 SGHAT, CDR2 FQNNGV. The CDR3 region is CASSLGRGGGMRTDTQYF. Here the CDR3 DNA reads TGTGCCAGCAGCTTAGGACGAGGCGGGGGGATGAGGACAGATACGCAGTATTTT.

The chain links TRBV27 to TRBJ2-7; D call uncertain. Trimming pared 6 bases from V and 5 bases from J, leaving 5 bases between. The CDR3 spans 10 residues. Germline lookup yields CDR1 MNHEY and CDR2 SMNVEV (reference sequence). CDR3 region: CASRRDEQYF. In DNA form, the CDR3 reads TGTGCCAGCAGGAGAGACGAGCAGTACTTC.

This clone appeared a few times. The rearrangement uses TRBV12-3 or TRBV12-4 and TRBJ1-1; no reliable D call. The CDR3 is 11 amino acids. V was shortened by 10 bases and J by 6 bases, with 12 bases between the two germline ends. The CDR3 region is CATGLASEAFF. DNA of the CDR3: TGTGCCACAGGCCTCGCGTCTGAAGCTTTCTTT.

V usage is TRBV6-5 and J usage is TRBJ1-5, with 7 nucleotides matching TRBD1. CDR3 length: 15 amino acids. V was clipped by 6 bases and J by 0 bases; unmatched bases: 5. Per the germline V gene, CDR1 is MNHEY and CDR2 is SVGAGI. Written as DNA, the CDR3 is TGTGCCAGCAGGCGACAGGGCGATAGCAATCAGCCCCAGCATTTT. Encoded protein: CASRRQGDSNQPQHF.

V usage is TRBV30 and J usage is TRBJ2-6; a possible D gene is TRBD1 (7 bases). This CDR3 has 18 residues. V lost 0 bases and J lost 1, with 16 bases in between. Germline V gene sequence: CDR1 GTSNPN, CDR2 SVGIG (reference sequence). CDR3 sequence reads: CAWSVRGAGLSGANVLTF. As DNA, the CDR3 is TGTGCCTGGAGTGTCAGGGGGGCAGGGTTGTCTGGGGCCAACGTCCTGACTTTC.

This chain uses TRBV4-1 with TRBJ2-7; 10 nucleotides align to TRBD1. Germline assignment: CDR1 MGHRA and CDR2 YSYEKL. J was trimmed by 3 bases and V by 1 base; bases with no gene match: 9. The CDR3 length is 17 residues. CDR3 DNA sequence: TGCGCCAGCAGCCAAGTATTCACCGGGACAGGGGTCTACGAGCAGTACTTC. Residues: CASSQVFTGTGVYEQYF.

This chain joins TRBV30 and TRBJ2-7; 7 bases agree with TRBD2. The germline V gene encodes CDR1 GTSNPN and CDR2 SVGIG (reference sequence). Trimming at V came to 5 bases and at J to 6 bases, leaving 10 bases not matched to a gene. The CDR3 runs to 13 residues. CDR3 in DNA: TGTGCCTGGGGGAGCGGGGCGAGGGGCGAGCAGTACTTC. It specifies CAWGSGARGEQYF.

The chain combines TRBV19 with TRBJ2-2; 7 bases match TRBD1. CDR1 and CDR2 (germline): LNHDA, SQIVND (reference sequence). V trimming: 6 bases; J trimming: 4 bases; junction bases outside the gene matches: 8. The CDR3 runs to 15 residues. CDR3 in amino acids: CASSQGQSATGELFF. The CDR3 coding sequence is TGTGCCAGTAGCCAGGGACAGAGCGCCACCGGGGAGCTGTTTTTT.